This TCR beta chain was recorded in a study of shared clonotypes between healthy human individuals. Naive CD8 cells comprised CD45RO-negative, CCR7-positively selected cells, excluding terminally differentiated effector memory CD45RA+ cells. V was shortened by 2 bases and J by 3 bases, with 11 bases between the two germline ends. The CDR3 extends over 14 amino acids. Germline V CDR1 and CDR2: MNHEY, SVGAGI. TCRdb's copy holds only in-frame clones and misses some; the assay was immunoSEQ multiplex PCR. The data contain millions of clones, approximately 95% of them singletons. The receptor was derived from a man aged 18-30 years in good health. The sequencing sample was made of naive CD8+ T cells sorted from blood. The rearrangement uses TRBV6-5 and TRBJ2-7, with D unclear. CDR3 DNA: TGTGCCAGCAGTTACACTTTCTTGGGCTACGAGCAGTACTTC. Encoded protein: CASSYTFLGYEQYF.